The TCR beta chain under discussion was sequenced for a study of graft-versus-host responses after intestinal transplantation. Across the study: Recipients were all induced with anti-thymocyte globulin, then given tacrolimus and steroids for about 3 years.

Findings of the study overall: Early post-transplant HvG declines showed an association with peak circulating GvH clone levels. GvH clones were found in recipient marrow; some appeared first in ileum or blood.

TCRdb's table, derived via immunoSEQ multiplex PCR, lists solely in-frame clones and lacks some. The sample shows about 10,000 clones, roughly 92% of them seen only once. The germline V gene has CDR1 MNHEY and CDR2 SVGAGI. V dropped 6 bases and J dropped 4 bases, with 15 bases sitting between them. The length of the CDR3 is 15 residues. For this clone: The antigen is unknown.

The receptor was isolated from a human patient who received an intestinal transplant, so some T cells may come from the graft donor. This rearrangement joins TRBV6-5 to TRBJ2-2; TRBD1 might be the D (6 bases). The sequencing here drew on PBMCs, taken roughly 45 days after intestinal transplantation. CDR3 nucleotide sequence: TGTGCCAGCAGACGACCCGGGACATTCACCGGGGAGCTGTTTTTT. Amino acid sequence: CASRRPGTFTGELFF.